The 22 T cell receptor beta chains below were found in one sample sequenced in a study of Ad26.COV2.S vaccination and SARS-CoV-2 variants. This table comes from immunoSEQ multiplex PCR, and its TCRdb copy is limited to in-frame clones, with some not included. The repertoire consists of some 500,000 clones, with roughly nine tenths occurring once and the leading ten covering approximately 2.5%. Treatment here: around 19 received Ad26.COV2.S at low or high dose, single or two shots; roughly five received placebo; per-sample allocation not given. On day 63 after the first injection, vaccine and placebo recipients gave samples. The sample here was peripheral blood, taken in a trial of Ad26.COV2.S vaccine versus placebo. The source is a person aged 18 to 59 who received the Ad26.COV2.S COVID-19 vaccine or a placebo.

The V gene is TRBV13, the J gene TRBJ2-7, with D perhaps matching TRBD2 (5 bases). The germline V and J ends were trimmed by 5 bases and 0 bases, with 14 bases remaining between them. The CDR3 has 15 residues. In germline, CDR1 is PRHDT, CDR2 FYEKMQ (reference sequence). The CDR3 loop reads CASSPRTASSYEQYF. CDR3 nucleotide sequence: TGTGCCAGCAGCCCTCGGACTGCGAGCTCCTACGAGCAGTACTTC.

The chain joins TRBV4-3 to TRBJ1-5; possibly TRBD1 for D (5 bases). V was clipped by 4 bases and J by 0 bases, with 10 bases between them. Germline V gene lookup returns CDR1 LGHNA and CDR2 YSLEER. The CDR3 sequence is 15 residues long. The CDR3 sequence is CASSPGVGSNQPQHF. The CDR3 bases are TGCGCCAGCAGCCCGGGGGTTGGTAGCAATCAGCCCCAGCATTTT.

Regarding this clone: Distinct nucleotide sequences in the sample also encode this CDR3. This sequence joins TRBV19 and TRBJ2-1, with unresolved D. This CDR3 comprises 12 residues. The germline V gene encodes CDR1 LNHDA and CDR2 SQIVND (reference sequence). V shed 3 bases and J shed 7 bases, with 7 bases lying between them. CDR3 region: CASSIPGNEQFF. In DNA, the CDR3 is TGTGCCAGTAGTATTCCCGGAAATGAGCAGTTCTTC.

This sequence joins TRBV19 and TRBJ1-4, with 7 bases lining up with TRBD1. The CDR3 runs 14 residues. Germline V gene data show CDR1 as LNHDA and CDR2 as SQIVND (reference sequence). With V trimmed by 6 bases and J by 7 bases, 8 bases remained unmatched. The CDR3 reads CASRKDRVSEKLFF. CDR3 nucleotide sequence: TGTGCCAGTAGGAAAGACAGGGTCAGTGAAAAACTGTTTTTT.

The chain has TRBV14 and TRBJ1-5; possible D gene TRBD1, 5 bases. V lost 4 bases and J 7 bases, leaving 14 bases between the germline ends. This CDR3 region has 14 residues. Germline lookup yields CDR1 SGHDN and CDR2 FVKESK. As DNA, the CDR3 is TGTGCCAGCAGCCGTACAGGTCCGTACCAGCCCCAGCATTTT. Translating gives CASSRTGPYQPQHF.

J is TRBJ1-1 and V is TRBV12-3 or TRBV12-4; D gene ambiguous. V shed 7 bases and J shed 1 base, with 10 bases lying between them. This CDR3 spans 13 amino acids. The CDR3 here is CASTLMGNTEAFF. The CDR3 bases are TGTGCCAGCACTCTTATGGGGAACACTGAAGCTTTCTTT.

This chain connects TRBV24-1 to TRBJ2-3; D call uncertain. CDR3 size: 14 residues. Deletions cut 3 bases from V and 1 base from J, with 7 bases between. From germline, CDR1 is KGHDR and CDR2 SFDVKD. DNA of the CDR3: TGTGCCACCAGTGATCCCATCGGCACAGATACGCAGTATTTT. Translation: CATSDPIGTDTQYF.

CDR3 residues: CASSWGVEGTGELFF. CDR3 nucleotides: TGTGCCAGCAGCTGGGGGGTTGAGGGGACCGGGGAGCTGTTTTTT. The rearrangement joins TRBV7-2 to TRBJ2-2; TRBD2 is a possible D gene (6 bases). The CDR3 covers 15 residues. Germline-derived CDR1 and CDR2 are SGHTA and FQGNSA. Between the trimmed V and J ends, which lost 4 bases and 5 bases, there was a span of 14 bases.

DNA for the CDR3: TGTGCCATCAGGGTTGGGAGTCTGAACACTGAAGCTTTCTTT. Amino acids: CAIRVGSLNTEAFF. This chain links TRBV10-3 with TRBJ1-1, with unresolved D. Trimming left V 6 bases short and J 0 bases short, with 11 bases between. This CDR3 is built from 14 residues. The germline CDR1 and CDR2 sequences are ENHRY and SYGVKD.

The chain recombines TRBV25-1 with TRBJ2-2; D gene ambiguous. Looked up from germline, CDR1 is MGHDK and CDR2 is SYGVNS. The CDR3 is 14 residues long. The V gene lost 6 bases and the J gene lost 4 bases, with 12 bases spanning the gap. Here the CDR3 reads CASRGPGSTGELFF. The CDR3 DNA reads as TGTGCCAGCAGAGGGCCGGGTTCCACCGGGGAGCTGTTTTTT.

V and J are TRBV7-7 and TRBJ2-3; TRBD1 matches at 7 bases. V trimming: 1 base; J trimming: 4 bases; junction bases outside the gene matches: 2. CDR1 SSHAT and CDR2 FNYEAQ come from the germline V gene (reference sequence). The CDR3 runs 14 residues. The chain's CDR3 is CASSLEGASDTQYF. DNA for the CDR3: TGTGCCAGCAGCTTAGAGGGGGCGTCAGATACGCAGTATTTT.

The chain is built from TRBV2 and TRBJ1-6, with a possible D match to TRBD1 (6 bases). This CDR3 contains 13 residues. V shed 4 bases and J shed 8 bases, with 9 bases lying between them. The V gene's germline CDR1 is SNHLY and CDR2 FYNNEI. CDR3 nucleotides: TGTGCCAGCAGTGGGGACATTCATTCACCCCTCCACTTT. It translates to CASSGDIHSPLHF.

The CDR3 sequence is CASSKYAGDSGANVLTF. The CDR3 DNA follows: TGTGCCAGCAGCAAATACGCCGGGGACTCTGGGGCCAACGTCCTGACTTTC. V is TRBV21-1 and J is TRBJ2-6; TRBD2 reflects the table's D call only, with no check against the DNA. TRBV21-1 is shown as a pseudogene. This CDR3 comprises 17 residues.

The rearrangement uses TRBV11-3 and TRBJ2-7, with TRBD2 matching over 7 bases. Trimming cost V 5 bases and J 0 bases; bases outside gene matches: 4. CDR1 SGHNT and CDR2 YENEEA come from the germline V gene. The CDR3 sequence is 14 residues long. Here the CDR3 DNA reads TGTGCCAGCAGCGCTCGACTAGCCTCCTACGAGCAGTACGTC. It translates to CASSARLASYEQYV.

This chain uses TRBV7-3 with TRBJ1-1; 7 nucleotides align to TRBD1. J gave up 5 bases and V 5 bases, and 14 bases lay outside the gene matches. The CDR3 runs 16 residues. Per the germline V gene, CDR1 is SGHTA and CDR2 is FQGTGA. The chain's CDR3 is CASSPTIDRAGTEAFF. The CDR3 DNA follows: TGTGCCAGCAGCCCAACCATCGACAGGGCGGGGACTGAAGCTTTCTTT.

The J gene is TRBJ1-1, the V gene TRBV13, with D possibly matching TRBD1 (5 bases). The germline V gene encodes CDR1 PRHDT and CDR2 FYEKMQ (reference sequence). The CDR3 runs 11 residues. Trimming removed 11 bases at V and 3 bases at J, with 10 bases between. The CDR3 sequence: CASTGDTEAFF. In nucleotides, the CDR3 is TGTGCCTCTACGGGGGACACTGAAGCTTTCTTT.

CDR3 in amino acids: CASSRTRDETQYF. CDR3 coding DNA: TGTGCCAGCTCGCGGACCAGGGATGAGACCCAGTACTTC. This chain connects TRBV18 to TRBJ2-5; a possible D gene is TRBD1 (5 bases). This CDR3 spans 13 amino acids. With 6 bases removed from V and 5 bases from J, the gap between germline ends came to 13 bases. Germline V gives CDR1 KGHSH, CDR2 LQKENI.

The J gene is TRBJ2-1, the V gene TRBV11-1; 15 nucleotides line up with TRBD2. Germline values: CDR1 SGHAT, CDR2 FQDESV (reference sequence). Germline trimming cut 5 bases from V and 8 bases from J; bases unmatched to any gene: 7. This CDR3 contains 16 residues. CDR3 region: CASSRTSGRAWDEQFF. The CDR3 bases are TGTGCCAGCAGCCGGACTAGCGGGAGGGCCTGGGATGAGCAGTTCTTC.

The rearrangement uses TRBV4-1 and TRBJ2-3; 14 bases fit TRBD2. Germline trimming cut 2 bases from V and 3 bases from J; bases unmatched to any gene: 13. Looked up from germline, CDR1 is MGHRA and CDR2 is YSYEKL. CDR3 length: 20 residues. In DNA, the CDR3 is TGCGCCAGCAGCCAATACGGGACTAGCGGGAGTATGGGATTGACAGATACGCAGTATTTT. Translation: CASSQYGTSGSMGLTDTQYF.

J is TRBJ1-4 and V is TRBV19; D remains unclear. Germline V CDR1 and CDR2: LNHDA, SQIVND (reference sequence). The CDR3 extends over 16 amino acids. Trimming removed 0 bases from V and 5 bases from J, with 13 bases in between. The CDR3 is CASSIDRQNTNEKLFF. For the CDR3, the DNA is TGTGCCAGTAGTATAGATCGCCAGAACACGAATGAAAAACTGTTTTTT.

Written as DNA, the CDR3 is TGTGCCATCAGTGAGGACAGGGGACAAGAGACCCAGTACTTC. Amino acid sequence: CAISEDRGQETQYF. The chain combines TRBV10-3 with TRBJ2-5; 8 positions match TRBD1. With V trimmed by 2 bases and J by 2 bases, 1 base remained unmatched. The CDR3 sequence is 14 residues long. The V gene's germline CDR1 is ENHRY and CDR2 SYGVKD.

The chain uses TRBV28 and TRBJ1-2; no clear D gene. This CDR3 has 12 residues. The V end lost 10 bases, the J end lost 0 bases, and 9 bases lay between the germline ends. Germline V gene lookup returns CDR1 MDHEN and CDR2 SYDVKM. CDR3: CATKPSNYGYTF. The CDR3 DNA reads TGTGCCACCAAGCCCTCTAACTATGGCTACACCTTC.